Below, one T cell receptor (beta chain) is given with its context. The clone's antigen remains unknown. No much larger clone is present one base from it, and per-base qualities are unavailable. Participants in the prospective study were aged 18 to 89 years, lived in 20 to 25 United States geographic areas, and enrolled through a virtual design. Cohort assignment in the prospective study relied on participant-reported clinical history from a screening survey and a study questionnaire. Each participant in the prospective study had whole blood, serum and a nasopharyngeal or oropharyngeal swab collected by mobile phlebotomists. Prospective study participants could optionally give additional blood draws and questionnaires over an approximately two-month period. Before DNA extraction, blood samples from the prospective study were shipped at room temperature or frozen. TCRbeta CDR3 regions were amplified from genomic DNA by means of the immunoSEQ Assay, a bias-controlled multiplex PCR. In the paper's pipeline: Nucleated cell counts per sample were estimated from amplification of reference gene primers within the assay. Sequence reads were collapsed and filtered to measure the absolute abundance of every unique TCRbeta CDR3 rearrangement. For each sample, productive Simpson clonality was calculated by taking the square root of Simpson's diversity index across productive rearrangements. Entries here come from immuneACCESS through TCRdb and include only in-frame sequences with V and J called. Some clones fail to appear in such tables; in the studies checked, an unresolved V gene covers under half of the shortfall, and the cause of the remainder is unknown. That table supplies the V and J calls and clone size; D and trimming were determined from the DNA. The sample contains hundreds of thousands of clones, 87% of them found a single time. The ten largest account for about 2.5% of the sample.

V has 5 bases trimmed and J has 0 bases trimmed; junction bases matching no gene number 6. Looking up the germline V gene (reference sequence) yields CDR1 MNHEY and CDR2 SMNVEV. Measured from the cysteine to the phenylalanine, the CDR3 is 15 residues long. Just the 45-base CDR3 DNA is kept, in frame starting at base 1. The data originate from a study of blood T cell repertoires in COVID-19 (dated by TCRdb to the early 2020s). General notes on the study: Collaborator samples came from the United States, Italy and Spain and covered acute and convalescent phases of COVID-19. The prospective study material was composed of cDNA or gDNA derived from T cells, B-cell-depleted T cells, or PBMCs. Deeply sampled blood TCRbeta repertoires from subjects exposed to, actively infected with, or recovered from COVID-19 were included in the dataset. The repertoires were made available in a free public database intended to serve as a resource for research on the immune response to SARS-CoV-2. The samples were drawn from the first 160 participants of the ongoing ImmuneRACE study and from about 1,200 subjects provided by 6 global collaborators. Sample metadata almost always included a de-identified subject ID, COVID-19 status, age in years and sex. Where HLA class I and class II types were available, the types were taken from metadata supplied by the sample provider, not from assay-based typing. The investigation overall reported the following: The amount of clinical and demographic metadata varied by source and participant and was provided uncurated.

This receptor chain uses TRBV27 and TRBJ1-1; TRBD1 matches 7 bases in the middle. The sequencing sample was made of PBMCs or T cells enriched from blood (not recorded which). This TCR was sampled from a woman aged 25 to 45 with acute COVID-19. The CDR3 corresponds to CASSGYRGLNTEAFF. The base sequence is TGTGCCAGCAGTGGATACAGGGGACTGAACACTGAAGCTTTCTTT.